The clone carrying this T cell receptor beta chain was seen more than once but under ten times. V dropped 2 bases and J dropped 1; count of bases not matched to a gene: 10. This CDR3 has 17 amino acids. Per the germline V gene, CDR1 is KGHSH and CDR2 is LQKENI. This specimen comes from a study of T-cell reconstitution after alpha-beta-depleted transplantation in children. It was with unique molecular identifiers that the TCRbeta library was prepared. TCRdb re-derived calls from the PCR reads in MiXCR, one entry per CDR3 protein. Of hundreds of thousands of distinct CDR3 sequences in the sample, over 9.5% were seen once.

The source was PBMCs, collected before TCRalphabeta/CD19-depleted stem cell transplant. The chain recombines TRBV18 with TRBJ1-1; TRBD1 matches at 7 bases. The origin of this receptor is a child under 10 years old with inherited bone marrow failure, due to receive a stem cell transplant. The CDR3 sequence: CASSPATGFFSNTEAFF. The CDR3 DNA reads TGTGCCAGCTCACCAGCGACAGGGTTTTTCTCGAACACTGAAGCTTTCTTT.